The present T cell receptor beta chain was sequenced within a study of blood T cell repertoires in COVID-19. Study-wide background: COVID-19 samples, acute and convalescent, were from the United States, Italy and Spain.

In germline, CDR1 is LNHDA, CDR2 SQIVND (reference sequence). The trim removed 0 bases at V and 4 bases at J, leaving 8 bases unmatched. CDR3 length: 16 amino acids. Per the study methods: Cell counts per sample came from amplifying reference gene primers. Repertoires were generated with immunoSEQ multiplex PCR, while TCRdb's copy carries only in-frame clones and drops some. V and J calls and clone size follow that table, whereas D and trimming were derived from the DNA. The repertoire includes some 110,000 clones, just over 85% of them detected once, and around 4% sits in the top ten. In this sample, this clone turned up a few times.

Sequencing used peripheral blood. The V call is TRBV19, the J call TRBJ1-2; the match to TRBD1 covers 7 bases. The receptor comes from a man aged 35 to 55 with acute or convalescent COVID-19. The chain's CDR3 is CASSIDSTGEFYGYTF. The CDR3 DNA sequence: TGTGCCAGTAGTATAGATTCTACAGGGGAGTTCTATGGCTACACCTTC.